This T cell receptor (beta chain) was profiled in a study of radiation and T cells in renal cell carcinoma. The CDR3 totals 12 residues. The germline V gene has CDR1 MNHEY and CDR2 SVGAGI. The trim removed 4 bases at V and 12 bases at J, leaving 6 bases unmatched. Sequencing was performed with immunoSEQ multiplex PCR; in TCRdb, only in-frame clones are kept and a portion is missing. The sample shows 150,000 to 200,000 clones, 88% of them seen only once. Time point denoted: blood 4 weeks post-SBRT, at nephrectomy. Treatment given: 15 Gy SBRT to primary tumor, nephrectomy 4 weeks later. Nephrectomy followed 15 Gy stereotactic body radiation by 4 weeks. Serial blood draws occurred at baseline and 2 and 4 weeks post-SBRT. The table lists this clone with a count of one.

Material: blood, obtained from a patient whose treatment included radiotherapy and nephrectomy. The source of this sequence is a woman aged 45-60 years with renal cell carcinoma. The rearrangement links TRBV6-5 to TRBJ2-1; 7 nucleotides agree with TRBD1. CDR3: CASSSLGTAQFF. CDR3 sequence (DNA): TGTGCCAGCAGTTCACTGGGGACAGCGCAGTTCTTC.